The source of this TCR beta chain is a study of regulatory T cells in long-lasting Graves disease. The study's findings and limits: There were preferences for TRBV28, TRBJ1-2 and TRBJ2-5 in persistent disease.

CDR3 regions were amplified by Arm-PCR using iRepertoire HTBI primers to build TCR beta libraries. The authors' processing: Overall, samples carried 60 to 65 TRBV and 14 TRBJ segments. Using its own MiXCR run on the multiplex PCR reads, TCRdb lists one record per CDR3 protein. In this record, the V and J calls reflect TCRdb's handling and not the investigators' own analysis. The top ten clones hold about a sixth of a sample with about 470,000 distinct CDR3 sequences, 15% of them seen once. On this clonotype: No antigen is known for it.

Trimming cost V 3 bases and J 6 bases; bases outside gene matches: 3. Germline V gene sequence: CDR1 DFQATT, CDR2 SNEGSKA (reference sequence). CDR3 length: 14 residues. The time point denotes: newly diagnosed GD, antithyroid drugs for less than 3 months. PBMC-extracted RNA yielded the TCR library. The same data also went into a second study, on T cells in Graves' hyperthyroidism and ophthalmopathy. That work adds: TCR CDR3 underwent first-round RT-PCR with the HTBI primer set. Most clonotypes expanded in thyroid above 0.001 were likewise present in blood.

J is TRBJ2-2 and V is TRBV20-1, with 11 positions matching TRBD2. The source is a woman in her 30s with Graves disease. The sequencing here drew on peripheral blood mononuclear cells (PBMCs), taken at new diagnosis, from a patient treated with antithyroid drugs. The CDR3 sequence is CSASRTSGPGELFF. The CDR3 nucleotides are TGCAGTGCTAGCCGGACTAGCGGGCCCGGGGAGCTGTTTTTT.